Detailed here is one T cell receptor (beta chain). Compared with germline, one end of the junction differs, possibly owing to a read error. The CDR3 is 14 residues long. Germline V CDR1 and CDR2: SGHNT, YENEEA. A modified ARM-PCR protocol with three rounds of nested PCR amplified TCRbeta. TCRdb re-derived calls from the multiplex PCR reads in MiXCR, one entry per CDR3 protein. The sample contains roughly 200,000 distinct CDR3 sequences, over 55% of which appear only once. The data derive from a study of tumor and adjacent non-tumor tissue in lung cancer. Study-wide context: Patients comprised 12 adenocarcinoma, a couple of squamous cell carcinoma and 1 small cell lung cancer.

No cell sorting was done before RNA was extracted from the tissue. The receptor was isolated from a man in his sixties with non-small cell lung cancer. J is TRBJ1-1 and V is TRBV11-3; D gene unclear. Material for sequencing was lung tumor tissue. In DNA, the CDR3 is TGTGCCAACAGCTTATTTAGGGCACCCACTGAAGCTTTCTTT. This codes for CANSLFRAPTEAFF. Together with reference TRBV11-3 and TRBJ1-1, the CDR3 gives the full variable domain: EAGVVQSPRYKIIEKKQPVAFWCNPISGHNTLYWYLQNLGQGPELLIRYENEEAVDDSQLPKDRFSAERLKGVDSTLKIQPAELGDSAVYLCANSLFRAPTEAFFGQGTRLTVV.